This T cell receptor beta chain was identified in a study of graft-versus-host responses after intestinal transplantation. Whole-study context: Every one of the recipients received anti-thymocyte globulin induction and afterwards took tacrolimus and steroids for about 3 years.

As concerns this clone: Antigen unknown.

Whole-study results and caveats: Recipient marrow held GvH clones, some first seen in ileum or blood. In patients with graft-donor T cell macrochimerism, allograft graft-versus-host to host-versus-graft clonal ratios were high. Early post-transplant falls in HvG clones accompanied the peak levels of circulating GvH clones.

Sequencing used immunoSEQ multiplex PCR; TCRdb keeps in-frame clones, though not all of them. This table has 43,000 or so clones, approximately 94% appearing once. With V trimmed by 0 bases and J by 3 bases, 4 bases remained unmatched. This CDR3 spans 15 amino acids. Germline values: CDR1 LGHNA, CDR2 YSLEER. The V call is TRBV4-3, the J call TRBJ2-5; 7 nucleotides line up with TRBD1. The receptor comes from a human patient who received an intestinal transplant, so some T cells may come from the graft donor. Sequences were derived from PBMCs, sampled 335 days after intestinal transplant. The DNA of the CDR3 is TGCGCCAGCAGCCAAGAAAGGGGGACAGAAGAGACCCAGTACTTC. Encoded protein: CASSQERGTEETQYF.